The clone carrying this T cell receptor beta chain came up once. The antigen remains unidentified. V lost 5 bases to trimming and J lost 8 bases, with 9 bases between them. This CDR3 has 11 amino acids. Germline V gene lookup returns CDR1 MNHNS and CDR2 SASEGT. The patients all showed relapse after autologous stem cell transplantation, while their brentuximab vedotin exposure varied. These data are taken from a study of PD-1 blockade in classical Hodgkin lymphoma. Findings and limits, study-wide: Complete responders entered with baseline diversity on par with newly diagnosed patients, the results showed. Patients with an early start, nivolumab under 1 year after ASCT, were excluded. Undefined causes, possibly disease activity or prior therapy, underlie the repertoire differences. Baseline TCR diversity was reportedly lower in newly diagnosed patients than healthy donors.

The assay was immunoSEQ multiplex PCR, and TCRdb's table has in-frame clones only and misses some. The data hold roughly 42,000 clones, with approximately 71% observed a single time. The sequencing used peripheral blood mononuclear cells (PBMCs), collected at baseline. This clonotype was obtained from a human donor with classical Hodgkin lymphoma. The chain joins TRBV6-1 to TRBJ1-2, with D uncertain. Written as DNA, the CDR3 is TGTGCCAGCAGTCACTCGGAGGGCTACACCTTC. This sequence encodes CASSHSEGYTF.